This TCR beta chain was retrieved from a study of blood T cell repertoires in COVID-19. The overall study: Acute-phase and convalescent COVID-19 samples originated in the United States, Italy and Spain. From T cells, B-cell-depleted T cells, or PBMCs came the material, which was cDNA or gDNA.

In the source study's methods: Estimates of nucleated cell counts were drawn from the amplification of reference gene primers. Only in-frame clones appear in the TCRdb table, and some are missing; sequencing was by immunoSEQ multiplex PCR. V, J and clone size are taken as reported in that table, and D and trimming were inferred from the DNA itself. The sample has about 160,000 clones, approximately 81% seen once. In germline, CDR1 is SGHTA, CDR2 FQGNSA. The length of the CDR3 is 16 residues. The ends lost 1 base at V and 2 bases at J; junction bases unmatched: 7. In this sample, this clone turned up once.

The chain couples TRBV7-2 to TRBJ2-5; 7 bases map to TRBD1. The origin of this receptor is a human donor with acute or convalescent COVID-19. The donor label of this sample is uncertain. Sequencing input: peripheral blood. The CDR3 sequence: CASSLGGQRNQETQYF. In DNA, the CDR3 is TGTGCCAGCAGCTTAGGGGGACAGCGCAATCAAGAGACCCAGTACTTC.